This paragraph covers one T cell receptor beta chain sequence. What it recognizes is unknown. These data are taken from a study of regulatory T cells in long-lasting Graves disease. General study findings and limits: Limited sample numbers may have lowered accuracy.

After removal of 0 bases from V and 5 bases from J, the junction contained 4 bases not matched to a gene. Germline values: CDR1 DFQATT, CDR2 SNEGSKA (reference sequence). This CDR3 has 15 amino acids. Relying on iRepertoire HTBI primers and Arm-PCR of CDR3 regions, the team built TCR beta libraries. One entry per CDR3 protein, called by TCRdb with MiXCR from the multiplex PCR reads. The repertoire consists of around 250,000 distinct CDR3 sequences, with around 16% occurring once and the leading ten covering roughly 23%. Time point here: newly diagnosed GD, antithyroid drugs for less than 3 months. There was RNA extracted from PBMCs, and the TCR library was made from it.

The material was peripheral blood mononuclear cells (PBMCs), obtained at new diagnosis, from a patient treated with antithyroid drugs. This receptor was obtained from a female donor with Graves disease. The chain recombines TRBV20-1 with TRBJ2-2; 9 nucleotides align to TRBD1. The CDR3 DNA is TGCAGTGCTAGAGATTCGGACAGGGGTACCGGGGAGCTGTTTTTT. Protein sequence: CSARDSDRGTGELFF.